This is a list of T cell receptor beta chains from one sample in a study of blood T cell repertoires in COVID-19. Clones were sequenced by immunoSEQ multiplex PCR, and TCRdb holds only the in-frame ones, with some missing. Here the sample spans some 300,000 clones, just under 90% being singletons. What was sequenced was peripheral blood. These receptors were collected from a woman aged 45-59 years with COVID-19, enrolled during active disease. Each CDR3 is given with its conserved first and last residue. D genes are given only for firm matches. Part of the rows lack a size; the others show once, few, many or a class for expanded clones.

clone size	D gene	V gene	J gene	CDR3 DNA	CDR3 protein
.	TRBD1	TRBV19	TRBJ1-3	TGTGCCAGTAGCGGGACAGGAGGAAACACCATATATTTT	CASSGTGGNTIYF
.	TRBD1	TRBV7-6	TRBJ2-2	TGTGCCAGCAGCTGGACAGGTTCAGGCACCGGGGAGCTGTTTTTT	CASSWTGSGTGELFF
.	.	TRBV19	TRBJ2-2	TGTGCCAGTAGTATATATGGGGGGAGGCTGTTTTTT	CASSIYGGRLFF
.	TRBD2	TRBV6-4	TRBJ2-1	TGTGCCAGCAGGGGACTAGCGGGAGACGGTGAGCAGTTCTTC	CASRGLAGDGEQFF
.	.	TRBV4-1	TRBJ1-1	TGCGCCAGCAGCCAGCCCCTACCGGGGGGGAACACTGAAGCTTTCTTT	CASSQPLPGGNTEAFF
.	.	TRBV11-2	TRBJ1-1	TGTGCCAGCAGGTGGTCCGGACAAAGTACCACTGAAGCTTTCTTT	CASRWSGQSTTEAFF
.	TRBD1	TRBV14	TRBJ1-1	TGTGCCAGCAGATCCCCCGGGACAGGGTCCACTGAAGCTTTCTTT	CASRSPGTGSTEAFF
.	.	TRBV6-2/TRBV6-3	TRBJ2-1	TGTGCCAGCAGTTTGACTCCAGATATACTTTACAATGAGCAGTTCTTC	CASSLTPDILYNEQFF
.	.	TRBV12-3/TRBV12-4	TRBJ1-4	TGTGCCAGCAGTCTTAACAGTGATGAAAAACTGTTTTTT	CASSLNSDEKLFF
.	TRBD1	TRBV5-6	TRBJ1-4	TGTGCCAGCAGCGACACTGGGACAGGGGTCCAAATTCTGTTTTTT	CASSDTGTGVQILFF
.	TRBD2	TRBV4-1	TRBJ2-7	TGCGCCAGCAGCCAAGCGGGGGGTCAGGGATACGAGCAGTACTTC	CASSQAGGQGYEQYF
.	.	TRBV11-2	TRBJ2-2	TGTGCCAGCAGCCCAGGGGTGAACACCGGGGAGCTGTTTTTT	CASSPGVNTGELFF
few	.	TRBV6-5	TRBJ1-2	TGTGCCAGCAGTTACTCGTTTGGCAGGGTGGCCTATGGCTACACCTTC	CASSYSFGRVAYGYTF
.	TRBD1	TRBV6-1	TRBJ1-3	TGTGCCAGCAGTGAAAGCGGGACAGGGGTGCCTGGAAACACCATATATTTT	CASSESGTGVPGNTIYF
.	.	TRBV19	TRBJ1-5	TGTGCCAGTACCACCTGGGGGGGGGCACAACAGCCCCAGCATTTT	CASTTWGGAQQPQHF
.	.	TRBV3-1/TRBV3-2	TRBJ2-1	TGTGCCAGCAGCCAACTCGGGGGTACCTACAATGAGCAGTTCTTC	CASSQLGGTYNEQFF
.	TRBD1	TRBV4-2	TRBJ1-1	TGTGCCAGCAGTCGCGGACAGGCGAACACTGAAGCTTTCTTT	CASSRGQANTEAFF
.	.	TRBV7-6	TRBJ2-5	TGTGCCAGCAGCCCCGCTTCGACGGGAGAGACCCAGTACTTC	CASSPASTGETQYF
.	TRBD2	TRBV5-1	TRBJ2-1	TGCGCCAGCAGCCTGCCGGGACTAGCGGGAGTCAATGAGCAGTTCTTC	CASSLPGLAGVNEQFF
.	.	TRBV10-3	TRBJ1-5	TGTGCCATCAGTGCCGACAGATACAATCAGCCCCAGCATTTT	CAISADRYNQPQHF
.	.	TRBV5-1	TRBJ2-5	TGCGCCAGCAGCTTGACGGGAACAGCTCAAGAGACCCAGTACTTC	CASSLTGTAQETQYF
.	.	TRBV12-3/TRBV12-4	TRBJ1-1	TGTGCCATCAAACAGGGCTCGAACACTGAAGCTTTCTTT	CAIKQGSNTEAFF